The present TCR beta chain was sequenced within a study of T cell changes during pregnancy in multiple sclerosis. Clones were sequenced by immunoSEQ multiplex PCR, and TCRdb holds only the in-frame ones, with some missing. This table has approximately 50,000 clones, less than 95% appearing once. CDR1 is MNHNY and CDR2 is SVGAGI in the germline V gene (reference sequence). The ends were cut back, 5 bases at V and 2 bases at J, with 12 bases in the middle. This CDR3 is built from 14 residues. The clonotype was recovered from a female donor with multiple sclerosis, enrolled in a pregnancy study. Sample: CD4+ T cells from peripheral blood mononuclear cells, taken in the third trimester of pregnancy. The chain couples TRBV6-6 to TRBJ1-2, with D possibly TRBD1 on 6 matching bases. The CDR3 region is CASSQGPQNYGYTF. CDR3 in DNA: TGTGCCAGCAGTCAGGGGCCCCAGAACTATGGCTACACCTTC.